The source of this TCR beta chain is a study of T cell responses to AZD1222 COVID-19 vaccine. General study points: Clonal diversity was possibly underestimated; the donors were predominantly white British and more often female.

Repertoires were generated with immunoSEQ multiplex PCR, while TCRdb's copy carries only in-frame clones and drops some. This table holds some 65,000 clones, less than 85% found once. In the case of this clone: The target antigen is unknown.

The CDR3 has 15 amino acids. V trimming: 0 bases; J trimming: 7 bases; junction bases outside the gene matches: 6. From germline, CDR1 is LNHNV and CDR2 YYDKDF (reference sequence). This sequence joins TRBV15 and TRBJ2-7; the match to TRBD1 covers 10 bases. The sequence was obtained from an adult in good health. This material consisted of peripheral blood, taken on day 0 of MenACWY control vaccination. CDR3 residues: CATSRDGTGVGEQYF. Written as DNA, the CDR3 is TGTGCCACCAGCAGAGACGGGACAGGGGTGGGGGAGCAGTACTTC.